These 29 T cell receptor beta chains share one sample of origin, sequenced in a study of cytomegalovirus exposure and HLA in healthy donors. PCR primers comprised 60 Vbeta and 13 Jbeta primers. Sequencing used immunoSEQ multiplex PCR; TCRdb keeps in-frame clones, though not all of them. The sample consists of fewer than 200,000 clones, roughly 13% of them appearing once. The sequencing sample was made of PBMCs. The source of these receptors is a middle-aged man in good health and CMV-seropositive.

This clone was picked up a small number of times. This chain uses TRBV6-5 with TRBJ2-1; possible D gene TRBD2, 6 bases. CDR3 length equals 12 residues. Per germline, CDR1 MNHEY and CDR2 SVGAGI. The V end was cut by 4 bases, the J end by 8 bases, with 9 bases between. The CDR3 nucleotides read TGTGCCAGCAGTTCTAGCGTCTATGAGCAGTTCTTC. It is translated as CASSSSVYEQFF.

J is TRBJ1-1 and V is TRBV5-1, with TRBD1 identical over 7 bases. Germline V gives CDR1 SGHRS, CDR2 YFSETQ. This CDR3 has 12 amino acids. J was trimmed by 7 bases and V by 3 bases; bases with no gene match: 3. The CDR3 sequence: CASSSGTDEAFF. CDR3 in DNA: TGCGCCAGCAGCTCCGGGACAGATGAAGCTTTCTTT.

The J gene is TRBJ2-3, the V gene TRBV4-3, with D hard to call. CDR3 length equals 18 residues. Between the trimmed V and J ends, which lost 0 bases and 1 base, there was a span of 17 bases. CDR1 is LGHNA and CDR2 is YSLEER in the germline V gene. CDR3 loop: CASSQDLGGSPGTDTQYF. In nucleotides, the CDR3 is TGCGCCAGCAGCCAAGATCTAGGTGGCTCACCGGGCACAGATACGCAGTATTTT.

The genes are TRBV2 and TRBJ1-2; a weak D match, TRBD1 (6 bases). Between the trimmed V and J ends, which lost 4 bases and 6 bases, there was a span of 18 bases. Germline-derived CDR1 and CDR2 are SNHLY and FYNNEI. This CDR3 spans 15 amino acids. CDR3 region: CASSVLGGQNDGYTF. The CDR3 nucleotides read TGTGCCAGCAGTGTGCTCGGGGGGCAAAATGATGGCTACACCTTC. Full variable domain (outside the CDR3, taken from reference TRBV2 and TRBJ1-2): EPEVTQTPSHQVTQMGQEVILRCVPISNHLYFYWYRQILGQKVEFLVSFYNNEISEKSEIFDDQFSVERPDGSNFTLKIRSTKLEDSAMYFCASSVLGGQNDGYTFGSGTRLTVV.

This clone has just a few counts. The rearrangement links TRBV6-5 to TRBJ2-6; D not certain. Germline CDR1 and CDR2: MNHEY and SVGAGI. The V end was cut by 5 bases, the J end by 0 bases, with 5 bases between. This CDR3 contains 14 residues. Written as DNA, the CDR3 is TGTGCCAGCAGTCGTTACTCTGGGGCCAACGTCCTGACTTTC. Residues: CASSRYSGANVLTF.

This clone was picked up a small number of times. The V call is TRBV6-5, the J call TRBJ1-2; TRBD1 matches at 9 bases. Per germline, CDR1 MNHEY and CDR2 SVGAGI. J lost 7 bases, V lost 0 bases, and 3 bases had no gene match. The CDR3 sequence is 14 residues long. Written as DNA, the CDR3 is TGTGCCAGCAGTTACTCGGGACAGGGTCGTGGCTACACCTTC. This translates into CASSYSGQGRGYTF.

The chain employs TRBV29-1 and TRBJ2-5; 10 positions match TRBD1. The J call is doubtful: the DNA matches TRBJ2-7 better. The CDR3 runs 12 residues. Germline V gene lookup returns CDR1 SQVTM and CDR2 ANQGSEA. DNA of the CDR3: TGCAGCGTTGGGGACAGGGGCTACGAGCAGTACTTC. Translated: CSVGDRGYEQYF.

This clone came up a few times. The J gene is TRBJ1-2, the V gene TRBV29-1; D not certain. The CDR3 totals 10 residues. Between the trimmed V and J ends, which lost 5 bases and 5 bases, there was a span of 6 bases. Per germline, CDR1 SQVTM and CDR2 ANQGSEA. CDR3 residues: CSVLLYGYTF. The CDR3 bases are TGCAGCGTTCTATTATATGGCTACACCTTC. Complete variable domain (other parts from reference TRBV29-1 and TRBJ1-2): SAVISQKPSRDICQRGTSLTIQCQVDSQVTMMFWYRQQPGQSLTLIATANQGSEATYESGFVIDKFPISRPNLTFSTLTVSNMSPEDSSIYLCSVLLYGYTFGSGTRLTVV.

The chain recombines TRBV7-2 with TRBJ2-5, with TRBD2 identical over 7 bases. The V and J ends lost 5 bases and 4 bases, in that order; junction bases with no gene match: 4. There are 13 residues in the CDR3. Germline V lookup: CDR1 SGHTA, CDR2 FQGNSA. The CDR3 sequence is CASSGGLLETQYF. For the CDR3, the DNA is TGTGCCAGCAGCGGGGGACTACTAGAGACCCAGTACTTC.

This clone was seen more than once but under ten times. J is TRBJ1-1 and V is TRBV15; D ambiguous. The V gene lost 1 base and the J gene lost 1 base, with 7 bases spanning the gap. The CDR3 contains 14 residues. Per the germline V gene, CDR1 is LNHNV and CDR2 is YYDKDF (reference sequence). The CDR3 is CATSRATTNTEAFF. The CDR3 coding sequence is TGTGCCACCAGCAGAGCCACTACGAACACTGAAGCTTTCTTT.

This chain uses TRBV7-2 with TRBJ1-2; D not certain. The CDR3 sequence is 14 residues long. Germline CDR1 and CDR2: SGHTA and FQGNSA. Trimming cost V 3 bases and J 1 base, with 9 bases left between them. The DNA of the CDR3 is TGTGCCAGCAGCTTTACCGGGAATAACTATGGCTACACCTTC. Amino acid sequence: CASSFTGNNYGYTF. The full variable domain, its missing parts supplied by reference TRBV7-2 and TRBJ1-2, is GAGVSQSPSNKVTEKGKDVELRCDPISGHTALYWYRQSLGQGLEFLIYFQGNSAPDKSGLPSDRFSAERTGGSVSTLTIQRTQQEDSAVYLCASSFTGNNYGYTFGSGTRLTVV.

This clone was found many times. The CDR3: CASSLSSGGADTQYF. In nucleotides, the CDR3 is TGTGCCAGCAGTTTATCTAGCGGGGGGGCGGATACGCAGTATTTT. V gene TRBV27 combines with J gene TRBJ2-3; 11 nucleotides match TRBD2. The CDR3 covers 15 residues. Germline CDR1 is MNHEY and CDR2 is SMNVEV (reference sequence). J lost 6 bases, V lost 0 bases, and 2 bases had no gene match.

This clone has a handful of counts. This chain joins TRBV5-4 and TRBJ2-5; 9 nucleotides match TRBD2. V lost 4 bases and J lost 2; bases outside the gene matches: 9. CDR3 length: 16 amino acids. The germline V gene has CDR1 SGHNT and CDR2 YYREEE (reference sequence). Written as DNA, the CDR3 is TGTGCCAGCAGCCAAAGTCGACTAGCGGCACAAGAGACCCAGTACTTC. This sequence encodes CASSQSRLAAQETQYF.

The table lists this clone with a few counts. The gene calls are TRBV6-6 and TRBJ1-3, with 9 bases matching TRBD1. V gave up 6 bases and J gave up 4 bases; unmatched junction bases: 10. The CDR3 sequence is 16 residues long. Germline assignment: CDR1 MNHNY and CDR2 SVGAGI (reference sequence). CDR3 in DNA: TGTGCCAGCAGCCCCACCGACAGGGGGTGGGGAAACACCATATATTTT. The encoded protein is CASSPTDRGWGNTIYF.

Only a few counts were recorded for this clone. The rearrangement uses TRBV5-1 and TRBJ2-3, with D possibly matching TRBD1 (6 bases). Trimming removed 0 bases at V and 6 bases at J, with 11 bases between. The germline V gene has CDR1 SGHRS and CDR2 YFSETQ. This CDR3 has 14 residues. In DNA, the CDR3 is TGCGCCAGCAGCTTGGAAGGACAGTCGGATACGCAGTATTTT. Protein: CASSLEGQSDTQYF.

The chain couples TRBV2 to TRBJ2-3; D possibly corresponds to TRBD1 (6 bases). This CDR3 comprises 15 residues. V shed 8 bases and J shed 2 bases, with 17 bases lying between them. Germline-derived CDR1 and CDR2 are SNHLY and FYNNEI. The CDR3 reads CASDRGDITTDTQYF. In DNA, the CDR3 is TGTGCCAGCGATAGAGGGGACATAACCACAGATACGCAGTATTTT.

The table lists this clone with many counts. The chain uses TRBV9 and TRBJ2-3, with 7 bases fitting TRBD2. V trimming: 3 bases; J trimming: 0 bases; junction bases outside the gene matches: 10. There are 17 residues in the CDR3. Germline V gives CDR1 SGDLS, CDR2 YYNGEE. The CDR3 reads CASSGGGTPASTDTQYF. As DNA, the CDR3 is TGTGCCAGCAGCGGGGGAGGGACTCCTGCTAGCACAGATACGCAGTATTTT. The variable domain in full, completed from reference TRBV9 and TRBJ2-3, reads DSGVTQTPKHLITATGQRVTLRCSPRSGDLSVYWYQQSLDQGLQFLIQYYNGEERAKGNILERFSAQQFPDLHSELNLSSLELGDSALYFCASSGGGTPASTDTQYFGPGTRLTVL.

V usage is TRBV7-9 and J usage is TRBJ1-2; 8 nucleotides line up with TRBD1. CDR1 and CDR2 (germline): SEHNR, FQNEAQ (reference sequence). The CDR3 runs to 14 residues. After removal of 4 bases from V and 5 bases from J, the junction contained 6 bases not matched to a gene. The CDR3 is CASSSDRVRYGYTF. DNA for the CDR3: TGTGCCAGCAGCTCGGACAGGGTTAGGTATGGCTACACCTTC.

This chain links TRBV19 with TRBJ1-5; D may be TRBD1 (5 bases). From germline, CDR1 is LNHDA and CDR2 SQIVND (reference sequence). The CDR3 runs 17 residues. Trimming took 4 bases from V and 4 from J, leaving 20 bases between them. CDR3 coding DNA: TGTGCCAGTAGTAAAAATGCTAGACAGCCCTTTAATCAGCCCCAGCATTTT. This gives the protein CASSKNARQPFNQPQHF.

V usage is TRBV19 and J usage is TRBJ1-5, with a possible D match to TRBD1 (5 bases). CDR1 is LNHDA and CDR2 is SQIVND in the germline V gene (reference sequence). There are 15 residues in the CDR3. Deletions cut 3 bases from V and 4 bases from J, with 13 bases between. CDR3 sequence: CASSMGTLVNQPQHF. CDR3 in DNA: TGTGCCAGTAGTATGGGGACTTTAGTAAATCAGCCCCAGCATTTT. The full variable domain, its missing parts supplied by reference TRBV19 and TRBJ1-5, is DGGITQSPKYLFRKEGQNVTLSCEQNLNHDAMYWYRQDPGQGLRLIYYSQIVNDFQKGDIAEGYSVSREKKESFPLTVTSAQKNPTAFYLCASSMGTLVNQPQHFGDGTRLSIL.

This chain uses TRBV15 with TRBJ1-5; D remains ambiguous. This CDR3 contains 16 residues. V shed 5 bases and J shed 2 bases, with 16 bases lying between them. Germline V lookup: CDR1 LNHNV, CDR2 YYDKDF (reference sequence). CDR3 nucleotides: TGTGCCACCAGCCCCGGCACTGGGAGGGGCAATCAGCCCCAGCATTTT. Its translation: CATSPGTGRGNQPQHF.

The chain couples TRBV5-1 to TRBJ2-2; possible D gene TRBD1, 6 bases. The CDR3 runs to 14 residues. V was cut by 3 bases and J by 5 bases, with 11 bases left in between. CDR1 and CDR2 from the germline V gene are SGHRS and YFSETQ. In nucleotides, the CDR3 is TGCGCCAGCAGCTCCGGACAGTCGACCGGGGAGCTGTTTTTT. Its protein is CASSSGQSTGELFF.

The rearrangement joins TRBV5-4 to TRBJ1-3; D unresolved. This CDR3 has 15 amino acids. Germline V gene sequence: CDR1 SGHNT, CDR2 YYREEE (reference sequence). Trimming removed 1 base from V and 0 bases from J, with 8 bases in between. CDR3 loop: CASSLTAHSGNTIYF. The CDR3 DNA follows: TGTGCCAGCAGCTTGACTGCCCACTCTGGAAACACCATATATTTT. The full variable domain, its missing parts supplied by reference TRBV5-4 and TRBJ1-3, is ETGVTQSPTHLIKTRGQQVTLRCSSQSGHNTVSWYQQALGQGPQFIFQYYREEENGRGNFPPRFSGLQFPNYSSELNVNALELDDSALYLCASSLTAHSGNTIYFGEGSWLTVV.

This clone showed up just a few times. CDR3 sequence (DNA): TGCGCCAGCAGTGAGGAGGGGGTGAACACTGAAGCTTTCTTT. Its translation is CASSEEGVNTEAFF. V gene TRBV10-1 combines with J gene TRBJ1-1, with a possible D match to TRBD1 (6 bases). The germline V gene has CDR1 WNHNN and CDR2 SYGVQD (reference sequence). This CDR3 comprises 14 residues. Trimming took off 2 bases at V and 0 bases at J, with 7 bases between the two ends.

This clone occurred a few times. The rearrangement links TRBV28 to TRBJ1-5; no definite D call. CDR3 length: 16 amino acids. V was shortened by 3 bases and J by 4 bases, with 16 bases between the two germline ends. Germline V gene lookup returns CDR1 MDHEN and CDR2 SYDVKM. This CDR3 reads CASSFPGKGWNQPQHF. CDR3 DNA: TGTGCCAGCAGTTTCCCCGGGAAGGGTTGGAATCAGCCCCAGCATTTT.

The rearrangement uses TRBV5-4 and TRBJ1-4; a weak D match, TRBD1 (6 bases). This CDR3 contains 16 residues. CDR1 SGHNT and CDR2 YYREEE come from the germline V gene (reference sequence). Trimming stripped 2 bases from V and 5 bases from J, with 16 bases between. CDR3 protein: CASSLGGQGLNEKLFF. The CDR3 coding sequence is TGTGCCAGCAGCTTAGGTGGTCAGGGGTTGAATGAAAAACTGTTTTTT. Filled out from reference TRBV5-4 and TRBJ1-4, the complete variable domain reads ETGVTQSPTHLIKTRGQQVTLRCSSQSGHNTVSWYQQALGQGPQFIFQYYREEENGRGNFPPRFSGLQFPNYSSELNVNALELDDSALYLCASSLGGQGLNEKLFFGSGTQLSVL.

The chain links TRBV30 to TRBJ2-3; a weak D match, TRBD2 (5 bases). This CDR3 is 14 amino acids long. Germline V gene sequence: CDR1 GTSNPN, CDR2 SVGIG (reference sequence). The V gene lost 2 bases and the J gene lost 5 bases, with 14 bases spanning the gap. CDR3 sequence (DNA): TGTGCCTGGAGTAGAGGGATTGGATTAGATACGCAGTATTTT. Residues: CAWSRGIGLDTQYF. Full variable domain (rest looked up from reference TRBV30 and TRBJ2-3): SQTIHQWPATLVQPVGSPLSLECTVEGTSNPNLYWYRQAAGRGLQLLFYSVGIGQISSEVPQNLSASRPQDRQFILSSKKLLLSDSGFYLCAWSRGIGLDTQYFGPGTRLTVL.

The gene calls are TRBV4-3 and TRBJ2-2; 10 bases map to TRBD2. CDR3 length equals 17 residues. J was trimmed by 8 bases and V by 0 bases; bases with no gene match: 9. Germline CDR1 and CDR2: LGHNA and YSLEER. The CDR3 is CASSQDMLAGVGGELFF. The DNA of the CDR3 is TGCGCCAGCAGCCAAGATATGCTAGCGGGGGTAGGTGGGGAGCTGTTTTTT.

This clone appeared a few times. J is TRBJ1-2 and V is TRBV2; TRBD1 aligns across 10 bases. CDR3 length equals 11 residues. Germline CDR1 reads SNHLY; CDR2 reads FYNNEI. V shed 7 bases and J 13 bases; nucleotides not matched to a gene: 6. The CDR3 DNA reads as TGTGCCAGCACGAGACAGGGGGCTGGCACCTTC. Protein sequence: CASTRQGAGTF.